Described below is a single T cell receptor (beta chain) sequence and its context. No antigen is known for it. The data originate from a study of metastatic and nonmetastatic thyroid tumors. On the study more broadly: Where malignant and benign thyroid patients were concerned, repertoires were compared across blood and tumor or nodule tissue.

General study points: Malignant tumors reportedly showed significantly higher TCR beta diversity than benign nodules in both blood and tumor.

Authors' data handling: To classify distant metastasis in papillary thyroid cancer, a model was built from CDR3 differences across clinicopathological groups. TCRdb reanalyzed the PCR reads via MiXCR. The V and J calls here are based on TCRdb, not the publication. The sample includes 15,000 or so clones, under 40% of them seen just once. The CDR3 loop spans 16 amino acids. Trimming took 3 bases from V and 2 from J, leaving 14 bases between them. Thyroid surgery had not been preceded by any treatment in any patient. The receptor's source is a male donor with papillary thyroid cancer or a benign thyroid nodule (not recorded which). Some clones in this sample may be carry-over from other donors' samples. J is TRBJ2-1 and V is TRBV12-3 or TRBV12-4; D might be TRBD2 (5 bases). The sample comprised tumor tissue. CDR3 DNA sequence: TGTGCCAGCAGTTTGATTCGGGGATTTACCTACAATGAGCAGTTCTTC. It is translated as CASSLIRGFTYNEQFF.